Each of the 28 T cell receptor beta chains below was sequenced from the same sample in a study of OX40 agonist ivuxolimab in advanced cancers. Sequencing was performed with immunoSEQ multiplex PCR; in TCRdb, only in-frame clones are kept and a portion is missing. The table has approximately 100,000 clones, 90% seen once. The starting material was CD4+ or CD8+ T cells sorted from blood, obtained in a trial of the OX40 agonist ivuxolimab. The receptors originated from an adult with an advanced solid tumor such as melanoma, head and neck, liver or kidney cancer.

This chain joins TRBV9 and TRBJ2-1; 7 bases are shared with TRBD2. The germline V gene has CDR1 SGDLS and CDR2 YYNGEE. This CDR3 is 16 amino acids long. V lost 0 bases, J lost 0 bases, and 3 bases stayed unmatched. The CDR3 reads CASSVGLADSYNEQFF. The CDR3 DNA is TGTGCCAGCAGCGTAGGCCTAGCGGACTCCTACAATGAGCAGTTCTTC. The whole variable domain, remainder taken from reference TRBV9 and TRBJ2-1, is DSGVTQTPKHLITATGQRVTLRCSPRSGDLSVYWYQQSLDQGLQFLIQYYNGEERAKGNILERFSAQQFPDLHSELNLSSLELGDSALYFCASSVGLADSYNEQFFGPGTRLTVL.

CDR3 DNA sequence: TGTGCCAGCAGCTTAGGGGAGACGAACACTGAAGCTTTCTTT. This gives the protein CASSLGETNTEAFF. The V gene is TRBV11-2, the J gene TRBJ1-1; D remains unclear. V lost 1 base to trimming and J lost 1 base, with 7 bases between them. The length of the CDR3 is 14 residues. Germline CDR1 and CDR2: SGHAT and FQNNGV.

The rearrangement links TRBV5-1 to TRBJ2-3; 7 nucleotides agree with TRBD2. The CDR3 length is 14 residues. V trimming: 3 bases; J trimming: 3 bases; junction bases outside the gene matches: 4. In germline, CDR1 is SGHRS, CDR2 YFSETQ. For the CDR3, the DNA is TGCGCCAGCAGCTGGGGGACTACTACAGATACGCAGTATTTT. As protein: CASSWGTTTDTQYF.

The chain couples TRBV5-1 to TRBJ2-3; D is possibly TRBD2 (6 bases). Trimming removed 2 bases from V and 3 bases from J, with 13 bases in between. The CDR3 totals 15 residues. Looked up from germline, CDR1 is SGHRS and CDR2 is YFSETQ. The CDR3 nucleotides read TGCGCCAGCAGCTTTGCGGGAAAAGGGACAGATACGCAGTATTTT. Translating gives CASSFAGKGTDTQYF.

The chain joins TRBV2 to TRBJ2-1; TRBD2 agrees at 8 bases. The germline V gene encodes CDR1 SNHLY and CDR2 FYNNEI. This CDR3 has 15 amino acids. J was trimmed by 11 bases and V by 7 bases; bases with no gene match: 16. CDR3 in amino acids: CASMRAGLGSMKQFF. The CDR3 region has the DNA TGTGCCAGCATGAGGGCGGGACTAGGATCAATGAAGCAGTTCTTC.

This chain uses TRBV28 with TRBJ1-2; D gene uncertain. The CDR3 sequence is 10 residues long. Deletions cut 8 bases from V and 8 bases from J, with 9 bases between. Per germline, CDR1 MDHEN and CDR2 SYDVKM. This chain's CDR3 is CASSHEGYTF. In nucleotides, the CDR3 is TGTGCCAGCTCCCATGAGGGCTACACCTTC.

The gene calls are TRBV12-5 and TRBJ2-3; 12 bases match TRBD2. CDR1 is LGHNT, CDR2 FRNRAP, per germline. The CDR3 length is 16 residues. The ends lost 6 bases at V and 2 bases at J; junction bases unmatched: 6. Written as DNA, the CDR3 is TGTGCTAGTGGCGAAGGACTAGCGGGGAACACAGATACGCAGTATTTT. Residues: CASGEGLAGNTDTQYF.

This clone was counted at least ten times. The V gene is TRBV5-6, the J gene TRBJ2-7; D is perhaps TRBD1 or TRBD2 (6 bases each). Germline V gene lookup returns CDR1 SGHDT and CDR2 YYEEEE. The length of the CDR3 is 11 residues. The V gene lost 3 bases and the J gene lost 6 bases, with 7 bases spanning the gap. The CDR3 nucleotides are TGTGCCAGCAGCTGGGGGGCCGAGCAGTACTTC. Translating it yields CASSWGAEQYF.

V usage is TRBV6-1 and J usage is TRBJ2-1; the D gene is possibly TRBD2 (6 bases). V lost 4 bases and J 8 bases, leaving 27 bases between the germline ends. CDR3 size: 18 residues. From germline, CDR1 is MNHNS and CDR2 SASEGT. The CDR3 DNA reads TGTGCCAGCAGTGGGGAGGCATTTTTGAGGGGAAGCGGATATGAGCAGTTCTTC. Residues: CASSGEAFLRGSGYEQFF.

The chain combines TRBV18 with TRBJ2-7; TRBD1 matches at 10 bases. Germline CDR1 is KGHSH and CDR2 is LQKENI. The junction had 5 bases not matched to a gene; V was cut back by 0 bases and J by 6 bases. This CDR3 comprises 15 residues. CDR3 sequence (DNA): TGTGCCAGCTCACCACCGGGACAGGGGTCGGGCGAGCAGTACTTC. Amino acid sequence: CASSPPGQGSGEQYF. Together with reference TRBV18 and TRBJ2-7, the CDR3 gives the full variable domain: NAGVMQNPRHLVRRRGQEARLRCSPMKGHSHVYWYRQLPEEGLKFMVYLQKENIIDESGMPKERFSAEFPKEGPSILRIQQVVRGDSAAYFCASSPPGQGSGEQYFGPGTRLTVT.

The V and J genes are TRBV5-6 and TRBJ2-2; 8 nucleotides line up with TRBD1. The germline CDR1 and CDR2 sequences are SGHDT and YYEEEE. The trim removed 4 bases at V and 5 bases at J, leaving 13 bases unmatched. CDR3 length: 17 residues. The CDR3 DNA reads as TGTGCCAGCAGCCGTGCCGGGCAGGGGGCTTTTACCGGGGAGCTGTTTTTT. Amino acids: CASSRAGQGAFTGELFF.

The chain joins TRBV7-6 to TRBJ2-3; TRBD2 might be the D (6 bases). The CDR3 covers 15 residues. V dropped 4 bases and J dropped 0 bases, with 11 bases sitting between them. CDR1 SGHVS and CDR2 FNYEAQ come from the germline V gene. The CDR3 here is CASSSSGVSTDTQYF. CDR3 nucleotide sequence: TGTGCCAGCAGCTCCTCGGGGGTTAGCACAGATACGCAGTATTTT.

This chain joins TRBV6-6 and TRBJ1-1; a weak D match, TRBD1 (6 bases). CDR1 is MNHNY, CDR2 SVGAGI, per germline (reference sequence). This CDR3 has 15 residues. The germline V and J ends were trimmed by 4 bases and 5 bases, with 17 bases remaining between them. The CDR3 sequence is CASSLGQGWGTEAFF. In DNA form, the CDR3 reads TGTGCCAGCAGTTTGGGTCAGGGGTGGGGGACTGAAGCTTTCTTT.

The CDR3 sequence is CASSPPQGTQETQYF. The DNA for the CDR3 is TGTGCCAGCTCACCACCTCAAGGGACCCAAGAGACCCAGTACTTC. The chain has TRBV18 and TRBJ2-5; D is tentatively TRBD1 or TRBD2 (5 bases each). V gave up 0 bases and J gave up 1 base, with 9 bases separating them. Germline CDR1 and CDR2: KGHSH and LQKENI. This CDR3 has 15 residues.

The chain has TRBV4-3 and TRBJ2-1; D is possibly TRBD1 or TRBD2 (5 bases each). The CDR3 runs 15 residues. Trimming shortened V by 3 bases and J by 0 bases, and 9 bases separated the two germline ends. Germline loops: CDR1 LGHNA, CDR2 YSLEER. For the CDR3, the DNA is TGCGCCAGCAGCCAGGGACGGGGCTCCTACAATGAGCAGTTCTTC. This gives the protein CASSQGRGSYNEQFF.

Written as DNA, the CDR3 is TGTGCCAGCAGCTTTGCCGGGACACCGGGTAATGAAAAACTGTTTTTT. This sequence encodes CASSFAGTPGNEKLFF. The gene calls are TRBV9 and TRBJ1-4, with a tentative D call TRBD1 (6 bases). CDR1 is SGDLS, CDR2 YYNGEE, per germline. V was pared by 4 bases and J by 4 bases, with 17 bases between. The CDR3 sequence is 16 residues long.

This chain connects TRBV19 to TRBJ2-7; D unresolved. CDR1 and CDR2 (germline): LNHDA, SQIVND (reference sequence). CDR3 length: 13 amino acids. Trimming took off 10 bases at V and 0 bases at J, with 13 bases between the two ends. CDR3 protein: CATRGDHSYEQYF. The CDR3 DNA reads TGTGCCACGCGTGGTGACCACTCCTACGAGCAGTACTTC.

V usage is TRBV5-4 and J usage is TRBJ1-2; D is ambiguous. Germline V gene sequence: CDR1 SGHNT, CDR2 YYREEE (reference sequence). The V gene lost 5 bases and the J gene lost 3 bases, with 17 bases spanning the gap. The CDR3 contains 15 residues. This CDR3 is CASSRPGDSDYGYTF. For the CDR3, the DNA is TGTGCCAGCAGTCGACCTGGGGATTCTGACTATGGCTACACCTTC.

The chain joins TRBV9 to TRBJ1-1, with D perhaps TRBD1 (6 bases). The CDR3 spans 15 residues. V was clipped by 0 bases and J by 0 bases, with 9 bases between them. Germline V CDR1 and CDR2: SGDLS, YYNGEE. The CDR3 spells CASSVVGQLNTEAFF. CDR3 coding DNA: TGTGCCAGCAGCGTAGTTGGACAGTTGAACACTGAAGCTTTCTTT.

This chain uses TRBV7-9 with TRBJ2-7; possibly TRBD1 for D (7 bases). Trimming cost V 1 base and J 4 bases, with 11 bases left between them. This CDR3 spans 14 amino acids. From germline, CDR1 is SEHNR and CDR2 FQNEAQ (reference sequence). The CDR3 loop is CASSLDRGGYEQYF. CDR3 sequence (DNA): TGTGCCAGCAGCTTAGACAGGGGAGGATACGAGCAGTACTTC.

J is TRBJ2-5 and V is TRBV7-3; D is unresolved. Trimming took off 5 bases at V and 5 bases at J, with 18 bases between the two ends. The CDR3 totals 15 residues. Germline CDR1 and CDR2: SGHTA and FQGTGA. CDR3 sequence (DNA): TGTGCCAGCAGCCTAAACCCCCGGGCTGGGGAGACCCAGTACTTC. This encodes CASSLNPRAGETQYF.

This chain uses TRBV10-3 with TRBJ2-5, with 7 positions matching TRBD2. This CDR3 comprises 14 residues. Germline CDR1 ENHRY, CDR2 SYGVKD. The V and J ends lost 5 bases and 0 bases, in that order; junction bases with no gene match: 3. CDR3 nucleotides: TGTGCCATCAGTTCAGCGGGATACCAAGAGACCCAGTACTTC. This gives the protein CAISSAGYQETQYF.

This rearrangement joins TRBV7-2 to TRBJ2-3; the D gene could be TRBD1 or TRBD2 (5 bases each). Trimming cost V 3 bases and J 8 bases, with 21 bases left between them. The CDR3 has 16 residues. Germline-derived CDR1 and CDR2 are SGHTA and FQGNSA. The CDR3 bases are TGTGCCAGCAGCTTGCAATCCGGGACCCTACGTGGTACGCAGTATTTT. This encodes CASSLQSGTLRGTQYF.

The V and J genes are TRBV14 and TRBJ2-5; D ambiguous. The DNA end is a closer match to TRBJ2-7, so the J assignment may be wrong. Germline V lookup: CDR1 SGHDN, CDR2 FVKESK. The CDR3 sequence is 17 residues long. The CDR3 sequence is CASSQSKGWSSSYEQYF. CDR3 DNA: TGTGCCAGCAGCCAATCCAAGGGTTGGTCGAGCTCCTACGAGCAGTACTTC.

This clone was detected only a few times. In DNA, the CDR3 is TGTGCCAGCTCTCAACTACGCTCCTACAATGAGCAGTTCTTC. Translated: CASSQLRSYNEQFF. This chain joins TRBV28 and TRBJ2-1; D unclear. The CDR3 loop spans 14 amino acids. Trimming removed 8 bases from V and 0 bases from J, with 11 bases in between. From germline, CDR1 is MDHEN and CDR2 SYDVKM.

The rearrangement uses TRBV2 and TRBJ1-6, with D possibly matching TRBD1 (6 bases). Germline-derived CDR1 and CDR2 are SNHLY and FYNNEI. Trimming took 7 bases from V and 2 from J, leaving 12 bases between them. The CDR3 sequence is 15 residues long. The CDR3, as DNA: TGTGCCAGCACCGCACAGGGTGCCTATAATTCACCCCTCCACTTT. This codes for CASTAQGAYNSPLHF. The full variable domain, rest sourced from reference TRBV2 and TRBJ1-6, is EPEVTQTPSHQVTQMGQEVILRCVPISNHLYFYWYRQILGQKVEFLVSFYNNEISEKSEIFDDQFSVERPDGSNFTLKIRSTKLEDSAMYFCASTAQGAYNSPLHFGNGTRLTVT.

V is TRBV19 and J is TRBJ1-2; D perhaps matches TRBD1 (5 bases). From germline, CDR1 is LNHDA and CDR2 SQIVND (reference sequence). The CDR3 is 14 amino acids. Between the trimmed V and J ends, which lost 3 bases and 5 bases, there was a span of 13 bases. This CDR3 is CASSILDRRYGYTF. In DNA form, the CDR3 reads TGTGCCAGTAGTATCCTAGACAGAAGATATGGCTACACCTTC. Together with reference TRBV19 and TRBJ1-2, the CDR3 gives the full variable domain: DGGITQSPKYLFRKEGQNVTLSCEQNLNHDAMYWYRQDPGQGLRLIYYSQIVNDFQKGDIAEGYSVSREKKESFPLTVTSAQKNPTAFYLCASSILDRRYGYTFGSGTRLTVV.

The J gene is TRBJ2-2, the V gene TRBV29-1; 9 nucleotides match TRBD2. The CDR3 extends over 14 amino acids. The V and J ends lost 8 bases and 0 bases, in that order; junction bases with no gene match: 4. Germline lookup yields CDR1 SQVTM and CDR2 ANQGSEA. The CDR3 nucleotides read TGCAGCACCTCTAGCGGGACGAACACCGGGGAGCTGTTTTTT. It translates to CSTSSGTNTGELFF.